The 11 T cell receptor beta chains given below trace back to one sample, sequenced in a study of cytomegalovirus exposure and HLA in healthy donors. This PCR relied on a set of 60 Vbeta primers and 13 Jbeta primers. Sequenced by immunoSEQ multiplex PCR; TCRdb stores in-frame clones only, minus some. Among 130,000 to 150,000 clones, over 60% were seen once, and the ten largest hold approximately 2.9%. Sequencing input: PBMCs. The receptors derive from a man in his forties in good health and CMV-seropositive.

The chain joins TRBV5-5 to TRBJ2-1, with TRBD2 identical over 10 bases. CDR3 length: 16 amino acids. Looked up from germline, CDR1 is SGHKS and CDR2 is YYEKEE (reference sequence). J was trimmed by 6 bases and V by 0 bases; bases with no gene match: 6. The CDR3 region is CASSLESLAGVNEQFF. In DNA, the CDR3 is TGTGCCAGCAGCTTGGAATCTCTAGCGGGGGTCAATGAGCAGTTCTTC.

The chain combines TRBV2 with TRBJ2-7; the D is unclear. This CDR3 region has 13 residues. From germline, CDR1 is SNHLY and CDR2 FYNNEI. V was cut by 10 bases and J by 3 bases, with 16 bases left in between. The CDR3 coding sequence is TGTGCCATCGGAGACTTTGCCTTCTACGAGCAGTACTTC. Translation gives CAIGDFAFYEQYF.

The V and J genes are TRBV28 and TRBJ2-1; TRBD2 matches at 11 bases. V gave up 5 bases and J gave up 4 bases; unmatched junction bases: 16. This CDR3 is 19 amino acids long. Per germline, CDR1 MDHEN and CDR2 SYDVKM. CDR3 coding DNA: TGTGCCAGCAGTAGCCGCTCCCTCGGGACTAGCGGAATGTACAATGAGCAGTTCTTC. Translation gives CASSSRSLGTSGMYNEQFF.

The chain employs TRBV6-5 and TRBJ2-7; 7 nucleotides agree with TRBD2. The CDR3 runs 14 residues. The trim removed 2 bases at V and 5 bases at J, leaving 6 bases unmatched. CDR1 is MNHEY, CDR2 SVGAGI, per germline. CDR3 sequence (DNA): TGTGCCAGCAGTTACCAGGCGGGAGTGGACGAGCAGTACTTC. It encodes CASSYQAGVDEQYF.

V gene TRBV19 combines with J gene TRBJ2-6; tentative D call: TRBD2 (5 bases). CDR1 is LNHDA and CDR2 is SQIVND in the germline V gene (reference sequence). This CDR3 is built from 16 residues. The V and J ends lost 3 bases and 4 bases respectively, with 13 bases between them. DNA of the CDR3: TGTGCCAGTAGTATTCTAACTAGACCGGGGGCCAACGTCCTGACTTTC. This codes for CASSILTRPGANVLTF.

As concerns this clone: Within the sample, other DNA sequences also encode this same CDR3. J is TRBJ2-3 and V is TRBV11-3, with a weak D call TRBD2 (6 bases). Trimming pared 5 bases from V and 4 bases from J, leaving 10 bases between. Per germline, CDR1 SGHNT and CDR2 YENEEA. CDR3 length: 13 residues. The CDR3 here is CASSSRLADTQYF. DNA of the CDR3: TGTGCCAGCAGCAGCCGACTAGCAGATACGCAGTATTTT.

The CDR3 bases are TGTGCCAGTACCCAGGACTTTTTGGTAGGAGAGCAGTACTTC. Its translation: CASTQDFLVGEQYF. The chain carries TRBV19 and TRBJ2-7; D is perhaps TRBD2 (5 bases). Germline-derived CDR1 and CDR2 are LNHDA and SQIVND (reference sequence). V was clipped by 7 bases and J by 7 bases, with 20 bases between them. CDR3 size: 14 residues. Full variable domain (remainder filled in from reference TRBV19 and TRBJ2-7): DGGITQSPKYLFRKEGQNVTLSCEQNLNHDAMYWYRQDPGQGLRLIYYSQIVNDFQKGDIAEGYSVSREKKESFPLTVTSAQKNPTAFYLCASTQDFLVGEQYFGPGTRLTVT.

This chain connects TRBV7-3 to TRBJ2-7, with TRBD1 matching over 8 bases. CDR3 length: 14 residues. The germline CDR1 and CDR2 sequences are SGHTA and FQGTGA. Trimming removed 5 bases from V and 3 bases from J; junction bases left unmatched: 6. The CDR3 is CASSPGGQGYEQYF. Written as DNA, the CDR3 is TGTGCCAGCAGCCCAGGAGGACAGGGCTACGAGCAGTACTTC.

The V call is TRBV10-1, the J call TRBJ2-1; 7 nucleotides align to TRBD1. The CDR3 is 14 amino acids. Germline V gene sequence: CDR1 WNHNN, CDR2 SYGVQD (reference sequence). Trimming cost V 0 bases and J 7 bases; bases outside gene matches: 3. In nucleotides, the CDR3 is TGCGCCAGCAGTGAGTCGACAGGGAGTAATGAGCAGTTCTTC. As protein: CASSESTGSNEQFF.

The genes are TRBV19 and TRBJ1-5; D is possibly TRBD1 (6 bases). Per germline, CDR1 LNHDA and CDR2 SQIVND (reference sequence). CDR3 size: 15 residues. V dropped 4 bases and J dropped 4 bases, with 14 bases sitting between them. CDR3 DNA sequence: TGTGCCAGTAGTAGTCAGCAACAGGGTAATCAGCCCCAGCATTTT. It codes for CASSSQQQGNQPQHF.

V usage is TRBV5-6 and J usage is TRBJ1-1, with 8 bases identical to TRBD1. The germline V gene encodes CDR1 SGHDT and CDR2 YYEEEE. V lost 4 bases and J lost 6; bases outside the gene matches: 5. The CDR3 spans 13 residues. The CDR3 loop reads CASSARTGSEAFF. The CDR3 nucleotides read TGTGCCAGCAGCGCACGGACAGGGTCTGAAGCTTTCTTT.